The rows below give T cell receptor beta chains drawn from one sample of a study of cytomegalovirus exposure and HLA in healthy donors. The data were produced by immunoSEQ multiplex PCR, yet TCRdb's version contains in-frame clones alone and is incomplete. In the table there are under 150,000 clones, over 55% of which are singletons. Sequencing input: PBMCs. The receptors were gathered from a man younger than 35 in good health and CMV-seropositive. The CDR3 runs from the conserved cysteine through the conserved F or W. D genes are given only for firm matches. Clone size appears in some rows only: once, few, many, or a class for an expanded clone.

>TRBJ2-7|TRBD2|TRBV13|NA
CASSRGLAGGHYEQYF
TGTGCCAGCAGCCGCGGACTAGCGGGGGGTCACTACGAGCAGTACTTC
>TRBJ2-7|NA|TRBV6-1|few
CASSEHPGNYEQYF
TGTGCCAGCAGTGAACATCCGGGAAACTACGAGCAGTACTTC
>TRBJ2-2|TRBD1|TRBV30|NA
CAWESQGSGELFF
TGTGCCTGGGAATCACAGGGGTCCGGGGAGCTGTTTTTT
>TRBJ1-5|TRBD1|TRBV19|NA
CASRTTGGHQPQHF
TGTGCCAGTAGGACGACAGGGGGACATCAGCCCCAGCATTTT
>TRBJ1-1|TRBD1|TRBV30|few
CAWSDRVEAFF
TGTGCCTGGAGCGACAGGGTCGAAGCTTTCTTT
>TRBJ1-4|NA|TRBV18|NA
CASSPGGEKLFF
TGTGCCAGCTCACCAGGAGGGGAAAAACTGTTTTTT
>TRBJ1-5|NA|TRBV7-8|NA
CASSRGPVQPQHF
TGTGCCAGCAGCCGTGGTCCAGTTCAGCCCCAGCATTTT
>TRBJ1-1|NA|TRBV28|NA
CASTLPVGRNTEAFF
TGTGCCAGCACCCTACCTGTAGGGAGGAACACTGAAGCTTTCTTT
>TRBJ2-1|TRBD1|TRBV6-5|NA
CASSYDRAPLNEQFF
TGTGCCAGCAGTTACGACAGGGCCCCCCTAAATGAGCAGTTCTTC
>TRBJ2-4|TRBD2|TRBV4-1|NA
CASSQSGGAPKNIQYF
TGCGCCAGCAGCCAGAGCGGGGGGGCGCCCAAAAACATTCAGTACTTC
>TRBJ1-2|TRBD1|TRBV5-1|NA
CASSLVGTGSDYGYTF
TGCGCCAGCAGCTTGGTAGGGACAGGGTCTGACTATGGCTACACCTTC
>TRBJ2-5|NA|TRBV5-4|NA
CASSLRGWETQYF
TGTGCCAGCAGCTTGAGGGGGTGGGAGACCCAGTACTTC
>TRBJ2-7|NA|TRBV6-5|few
CASSPRQFSYEQYF
TGTGCCAGCAGTCCTCGACAGTTTTCCTACGAGCAGTACTTC
>TRBJ1-2|NA|TRBV2|NA
CASSERVGGYTF
TGTGCCAGCAGTGAGCGGGTGGGTGGCTACACCTTC
>TRBJ2-3|TRBD2|TRBV7-3|NA
CASSTSGGHSTDTQYF
TGTGCCAGCAGCACCAGCGGGGGGCATAGCACAGATACGCAGTATTTT
>TRBJ1-2|NA|TRBV29-1|few
CSVGTAAYGYTF
TGCAGCGTTGGTACAGCAGCTTATGGCTACACCTTC
>TRBJ2-5|NA|TRBV7-7|NA
CASSLAKGVLETQYF
TGTGCCAGCAGCTTAGCGAAGGGGGTTTTGGAGACCCAGTACTTC
>TRBJ1-6|NA|TRBV5-1|NA
CASSLPDNSPLHF
TGCGCCAGCAGTCTCCCTGATAATTCACCCCTCCACTTT
>TRBJ2-5|NA|TRBV5-4|NA
CASSPAGGTQETQYF
TGTGCCAGCAGCCCAGCTGGGGGGACCCAAGAGACCCAGTACTTC
>TRBJ2-7|TRBD1|TRBV6-1|NA
CATDRASYEQYF
TGTGCCACCGACAGGGCCTCCTACGAGCAGTACTTC
>TRBJ1-6|NA|TRBV9|NA
CASSVGNFGGSPLHF
TGTGCCAGCAGCGTAGGTAACTTTGGGGGGTCACCCCTCCACTTT
>TRBJ1-2|TRBD1|TRBV6-5|NA
CASSYDRVSGYTF
TGTGCCAGCAGTTATGACAGGGTGAGCGGCTACACCTTC
>TRBJ2-3|NA|TRBV5-4|few
CASSLGTFNTDTQYF
TGTGCCAGCAGCCTGGGGACATTCAACACAGATACGCAGTATTTT
>TRBJ1-2|NA|TRBV28|NA
CASSSTGSYGYTF
TGTGCCAGCAGTTCAACCGGGTCTTATGGCTACACCTTC
>TRBJ2-7|TRBD1|TRBV5-1|NA
CASSRTGRNGNYEQYF
TGCGCCAGCAGCCGGACAGGGAGAAACGGAAACTACGAGCAGTACTTC
>TRBJ2-3|TRBD2|TRBV13|NA
CASSSAGGPSMGVQYF
TGTGCCAGCAGCTCAGCGGGGGGCCCCTCTATGGGTGTGCAGTATTTT
>TRBJ2-5|NA|TRBV10-2|NA
CASMGTNFQETQYF
TGCGCCAGCATGGGGACAAACTTTCAAGAGACCCAGTACTTC
>TRBJ1-5|NA|TRBV18|NA
CASSPGGNNQPQHF
TGTGCCAGCTCACCTGGAGGGAACAATCAGCCCCAGCATTTT
>TRBJ1-6|NA|TRBV28|NA
CASSPGGAYNSPLHF
TGTGCCAGCAGTCCCGGGGGGGCCTATAATTCACCCCTCCACTTT
>TRBJ1-3|TRBD1|TRBV11-2|once
CASSVGQGAKGNTIYF
TGTGCCAGCAGCGTAGGGCAGGGGGCGAAAGGAAACACCATATATTTT
>TRBJ2-7|TRBD2|TRBV6-1|few
CASSPVGGDSYEQYF
TGTGCCAGCAGTCCCGTGGGGGGGGACTCCTACGAGCAGTACTTC
>TRBJ2-1|NA|TRBV27|NA
CASSRGQYSYNEQFF
TGTGCCAGCAGCCGAGGACAATACTCCTACAATGAGCAGTTCTTC
>TRBJ2-7|TRBD1|TRBV5-4|NA
CASSRTGVGEQYF
TGTGCCAGCAGCCGTACAGGGGTGGGCGAGCAGTACTTC
>TRBJ2-5|NA|TRBV6-6|NA
CASTSTGETQYF
TGTGCCAGCACTTCGACAGGAGAGACCCAGTACTTC
>TRBJ2-3|TRBD2|TRBV27|NA
CASSTRLAGGITDTQYF
TGTGCCAGCAGTACCCGACTAGCGGGGGGGATCACAGATACGCAGTATTTT
>TRBJ1-4|NA|TRBV9|NA
CASSNPAERANEKLFF
TGTGCCAGCAGCAACCCCGCCGAGCGAGCTAATGAAAAACTGTTTTTT
>TRBJ2-5|NA|TRBV6-1|NA
CASSDRTAKETQYF
TGTGCCAGCAGTGACCGGACAGCTAAAGAGACCCAGTACTTC
>TRBJ2-5|NA|TRBV5-6|NA
CASSLVMDRQETQYF
TGTGCCAGCAGCTTGGTCATGGACAGACAAGAGACCCAGTACTTC